These 10 T cell receptor beta chains were all obtained from the same sample, sequenced in a study of T cell clones after liver transplantation. Profiling relied on immunoSEQ multiplex PCR, and the TCRdb table lists in-frame clones only, not all of them. Among roughly 57,000 clones listed, 60% to 80% were seen once. The sequenced sample was CD4+ T cells from blood, obtained before liver transplant. These receptors were obtained from a human donor who received a liver transplant.

The chain couples TRBV14 to TRBJ2-3; tentative D call: TRBD2 (5 bases). Germline V CDR1 and CDR2: SGHDN, FVKESK. Between the trimmed V and J ends, which lost 5 bases and 0 bases, there was a span of 9 bases. CDR3 length: 14 residues. Here the CDR3 reads CASSSGLSTDTQYF. CDR3 in DNA: TGTGCCAGCAGCAGCGGACTGAGCACAGATACGCAGTATTTT. The variable domain in full, completed from reference TRBV14 and TRBJ2-3, reads EAGVTQFPSHSVIEKGQTVTLRCDPISGHDNLYWYRRVMGKEIKFLLHFVKESKQDESGMPNNRFLAERTGGTYSTLKVQPAELEDSGVYFCASSSGLSTDTQYFGPGTRLTVL.

This chain joins TRBV19 and TRBJ1-1; 7 nucleotides align to TRBD1. Germline assignment: CDR1 LNHDA and CDR2 SQIVND (reference sequence). V lost 5 bases, J lost 0 bases, and 3 bases stayed unmatched. The CDR3 contains 14 residues. The CDR3: CASSLGTVNTEAFF. The CDR3 bases are TGTGCCAGTAGTCTGGGGACAGTGAACACTGAAGCTTTCTTT.

The genes are TRBV9 and TRBJ2-5, with D perhaps TRBD2 (5 bases). Per germline, CDR1 SGDLS and CDR2 YYNGEE. This CDR3 region has 15 residues. V was shortened by 0 bases and J by 2 bases, with 11 bases between the two germline ends. CDR3 region: CASSVVGLTQETQYF. CDR3 coding DNA: TGTGCCAGCAGCGTAGTAGGACTGACGCAAGAGACCCAGTACTTC. The full variable domain, with the rest looked up from reference TRBV9 and TRBJ2-5, is DSGVTQTPKHLITATGQRVTLRCSPRSGDLSVYWYQQSLDQGLQFLIQYYNGEERAKGNILERFSAQQFPDLHSELNLSSLELGDSALYFCASSVVGLTQETQYFGPGTRLLVL.

This sequence joins TRBV5-4 and TRBJ2-7, with 8 positions matching TRBD1. Germline V gene lookup returns CDR1 SGHNT and CDR2 YYREEE (reference sequence). CDR3 length: 16 residues. The J segment lost 0 bases and the V segment lost 0 bases, leaving 5 bases of the junction unmatched. In DNA form, the CDR3 reads TGTGCCAGCAGCTTGGCCCGGGACAGGAGCTCCTACGAGCAGTACTTC. Its protein is CASSLARDRSSYEQYF.

The chain recombines TRBV5-1 with TRBJ2-7; 9 bases fit TRBD1. Germline CDR1 and CDR2: SGHRS and YFSETQ. This CDR3 has 13 residues. With V trimmed by 4 bases and J by 6 bases, 5 bases remained unmatched. CDR3 region: CASSADRGGEQYF. The CDR3 coding sequence is TGCGCCAGCAGCGCGGACAGGGGTGGCGAGCAGTACTTC. The full variable domain, in which reference TRBV5-1 and TRBJ2-7 provide the parts outside the CDR3, is KAGVTQTPRYLIKTRGQQVTLSCSPISGHRSVSWYQQTPGQGLQFLFEYFSETQRNKGNFPGRFSGRQFSNSRSEMNVSTLELGDSALYLCASSADRGGEQYFGPGTRLTVT.

The rearrangement links TRBV10-3 to TRBJ2-7; 9 nucleotides match TRBD1. The CDR3 contains 14 residues. Germline V gene lookup returns CDR1 ENHRY and CDR2 SYGVKD. V shed 6 bases, J shed 5 bases, and the junction held 8 bases outside the gene matches. CDR3 residues: CAISLRDRVNEQYF. The CDR3 DNA sequence: TGTGCCATCAGCCTACGGGACAGGGTCAACGAGCAGTACTTC.

In DNA form, the CDR3 reads TGTGCCAGCATGGGCAGGGGTTGGACTGAAGCTTTCTTT. The encoded protein is CASMGRGWTEAFF. The chain is built from TRBV2 and TRBJ1-1; D perhaps matches TRBD1 (6 bases). Germline loops: CDR1 SNHLY, CDR2 FYNNEI. The CDR3 has 13 residues. Trimming stripped 7 bases from V and 5 bases from J, with 14 bases between.

The chain recombines TRBV29-1 with TRBJ2-5, with TRBD2 as a possible D gene (6 bases). Trimming pared 4 bases from V and 4 bases from J, leaving 10 bases between. Germline-derived CDR1 and CDR2 are SQVTM and ANQGSEA. CDR3 length: 12 residues. The DNA for the CDR3 is TGCAGCGTTGGATACGGGAGAGAGACCCAGTACTTC. Protein product: CSVGYGRETQYF. The variable domain in full, completed from reference TRBV29-1 and TRBJ2-5, reads SAVISQKPSRDICQRGTSLTIQCQVDSQVTMMFWYRQQPGQSLTLIATANQGSEATYESGFVIDKFPISRPNLTFSTLTVSNMSPEDSSIYLCSVGYGRETQYFGPGTRLLVL.

This chain links TRBV7-9 with TRBJ1-2; 12 nucleotides agree with TRBD1. The CDR3 sequence is 16 residues long. CDR1 SEHNR and CDR2 FQNEAQ come from the germline V gene (reference sequence). V lost 2 bases to trimming and J lost 6 bases; unmatched junction nucleotides: 7. CDR3 nucleotide sequence: TGTGCCAGCAGCTTATGGGACAGGGGGCAGGAGGATGGCTACACCTTC. Translated, it gives CASSLWDRGQEDGYTF. Together with reference TRBV7-9 and TRBJ1-2, the CDR3 gives the full variable domain: DTGVSQNPRHKITKRGQNVTFRCDPISEHNRLYWYRQTLGQGPEFLTYFQNEAQLEKSRLLSDRFSAERPKGSFSTLEIQRTEQGDSAMYLCASSLWDRGQEDGYTFGSGTRLTVV.

The chain links TRBV10-3 to TRBJ2-6, with TRBD2 identical over 7 bases. With V trimmed by 0 bases and J by 3 bases, 5 bases remained unmatched. The CDR3 is 17 residues long. Germline-derived CDR1 and CDR2 are ENHRY and SYGVKD. The CDR3 loop reads CAISESPAGSGANVLTF. CDR3 coding DNA: TGTGCCATCAGTGAGTCCCCAGCGGGGAGTGGGGCCAACGTCCTGACTTTC.